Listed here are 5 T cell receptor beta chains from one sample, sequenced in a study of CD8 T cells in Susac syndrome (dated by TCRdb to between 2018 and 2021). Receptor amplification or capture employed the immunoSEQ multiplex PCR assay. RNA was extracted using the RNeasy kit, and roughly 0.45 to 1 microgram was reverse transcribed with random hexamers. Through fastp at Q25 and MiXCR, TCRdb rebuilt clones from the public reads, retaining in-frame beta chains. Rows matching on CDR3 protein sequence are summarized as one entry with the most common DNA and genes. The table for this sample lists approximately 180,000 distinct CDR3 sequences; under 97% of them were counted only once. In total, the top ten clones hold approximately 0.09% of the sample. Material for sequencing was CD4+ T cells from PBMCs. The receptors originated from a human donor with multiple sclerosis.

The CDR3 protein is CSALGGALGTEAFF. CDR3 in DNA: TGCAGCGCCCTCGGAGGGGCGCTTGGCACTGAAGCTTTCTTT. The chain recombines TRBV29-1 with TRBJ1-1, with D perhaps TRBD1 (5 bases). This CDR3 is built from 14 residues. V dropped 7 bases and J dropped 4 bases, with 19 bases sitting between them. CDR1 and CDR2 (germline): SQVTM, ANQGSEA.

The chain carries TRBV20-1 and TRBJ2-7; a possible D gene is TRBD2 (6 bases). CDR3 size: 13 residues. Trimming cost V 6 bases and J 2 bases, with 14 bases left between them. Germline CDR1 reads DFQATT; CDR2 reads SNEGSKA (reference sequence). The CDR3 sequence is CSAPVTGAYEQYF. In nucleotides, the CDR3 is TGCAGTGCCCCCGTAACGGGAGCCTACGAGCAGTACTTC.

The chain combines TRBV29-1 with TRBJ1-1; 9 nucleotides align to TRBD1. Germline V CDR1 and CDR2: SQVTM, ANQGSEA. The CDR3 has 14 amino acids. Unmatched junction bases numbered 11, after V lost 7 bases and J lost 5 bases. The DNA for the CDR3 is TGCAGCGCCATTCGACAGGGGGGTTGGACTGAAGCTTTCTTT. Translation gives CSAIRQGGWTEAFF.

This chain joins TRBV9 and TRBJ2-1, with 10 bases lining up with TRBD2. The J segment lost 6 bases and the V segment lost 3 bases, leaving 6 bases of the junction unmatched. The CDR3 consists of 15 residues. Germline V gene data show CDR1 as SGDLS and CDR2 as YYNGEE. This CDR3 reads CASSGPGLASNEQFF. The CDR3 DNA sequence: TGTGCCAGCAGCGGACCGGGACTAGCGTCCAATGAGCAGTTCTTC.

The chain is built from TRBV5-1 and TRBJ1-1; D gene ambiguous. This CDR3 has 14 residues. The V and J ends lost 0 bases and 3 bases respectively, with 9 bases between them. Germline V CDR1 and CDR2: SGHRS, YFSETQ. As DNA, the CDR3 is TGCGCCAGCAGCTTGGCTGCGGAAGACACTGAAGCTTTCTTT. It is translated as CASSLAAEDTEAFF.